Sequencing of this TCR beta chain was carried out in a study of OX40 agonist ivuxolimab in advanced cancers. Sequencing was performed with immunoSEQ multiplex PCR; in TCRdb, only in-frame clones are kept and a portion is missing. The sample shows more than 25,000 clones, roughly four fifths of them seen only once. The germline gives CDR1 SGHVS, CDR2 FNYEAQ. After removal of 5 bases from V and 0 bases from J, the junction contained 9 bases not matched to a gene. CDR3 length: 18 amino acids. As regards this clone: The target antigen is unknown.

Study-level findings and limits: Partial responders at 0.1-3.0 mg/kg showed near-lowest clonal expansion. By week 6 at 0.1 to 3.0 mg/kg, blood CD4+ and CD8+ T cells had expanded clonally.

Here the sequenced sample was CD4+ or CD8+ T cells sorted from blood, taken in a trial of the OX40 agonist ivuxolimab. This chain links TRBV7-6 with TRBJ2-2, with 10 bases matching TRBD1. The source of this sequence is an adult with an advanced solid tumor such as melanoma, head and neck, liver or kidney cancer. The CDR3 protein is CASSHDRGQGANTGELFF. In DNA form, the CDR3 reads TGTGCCAGCAGCCACGACAGGGGGCAAGGGGCGAACACCGGGGAGCTGTTTTTT. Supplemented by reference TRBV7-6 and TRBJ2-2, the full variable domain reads GAGVSQSPRYKVTKRGQDVALRCDPISGHVSLYWYRQALGQGPEFLTYFNYEAQQDKSGLPNDRFSAERPEGSISTLTIQRTEQRDSAMYRCASSHDRGQGANTGELFFGEGSRLTVL.